The 23 T cell receptor beta chains listed next were all sequenced from one sample in a study of T-cell memory formation after mild COVID-19. One entry per CDR3 protein results from TCRdb running MiXCR on the 5' RACE reads. The sample shows a few hundred thousand distinct CDR3 sequences, roughly 10% of them seen only once. Input material: PBMCs or a T cell subset sorted from them (not recorded which). These receptor sequences come from a man aged 18 to 30 who had mild COVID-19 (a few samples of this study predate the infection). Cell type and time point are not known.

This chain joins TRBV10-3 and TRBJ2-1; the D is unclear. CDR1 and CDR2 from the germline V gene are ENHRY and SYGVKD. V was trimmed by 0 bases and J by 8 bases, leaving 5 bases between them. CDR3 length: 12 residues. CDR3 nucleotides: TGTGCCATCAGTGAGTCGACCCATGAGCAGTTCTTC. Translated, it gives CAISESTHEQFF.

The J gene is TRBJ1-1, the V gene TRBV19; 9 nucleotides agree with TRBD1. The CDR3 consists of 16 residues. Trimming at V came to 5 bases and at J to 1 base, leaving 8 bases not matched to a gene. Germline values: CDR1 LNHDA, CDR2 SQIVND (reference sequence). CDR3 sequence (DNA): TGTGCCAGTAGTTTTTACAGGGGGCTCTCGAACACTGAAGCTTTCTTT. Protein sequence: CASSFYRGLSNTEAFF.

J is TRBJ2-1 and V is TRBV5-1; 13 bases map to TRBD2. Germline assignment: CDR1 SGHRS and CDR2 YFSETQ. The J segment lost 0 bases and the V segment lost 4 bases, leaving 7 bases of the junction unmatched. The CDR3 loop spans 18 amino acids. CDR3 sequence: CASSPGLAGISSYNEQFF. Here the CDR3 DNA reads TGCGCCAGCAGCCCGGGACTAGCGGGGATAAGCTCCTACAATGAGCAGTTCTTC.

The chain carries TRBV14 and TRBJ2-1, with 7 bases fitting TRBD1. The germline V gene has CDR1 SGHDN and CDR2 FVKESK. CDR3 length: 17 residues. After removal of 4 bases from V and 5 bases from J, the junction contained 14 bases not matched to a gene. DNA of the CDR3: TGTGCCAGCAGCCTCAGGGGGACATTTATGGCGAACAATGAGCAGTTCTTC. It translates to CASSLRGTFMANNEQFF.

V usage is TRBV6-5 and J usage is TRBJ2-7, with 7 nucleotides matching TRBD1. The V segment lost 0 bases and the J segment 1 base; nucleotides outside the gene matches: 3. The CDR3 has 15 residues. Germline loops: CDR1 MNHEY, CDR2 SVGAGI. The chain's CDR3 is CASSYSSGQSYEQYF. The CDR3 DNA is TGTGCCAGCAGTTACTCCTCGGGACAGTCCTACGAGCAGTACTTC.

This chain uses TRBV29-1 with TRBJ2-7; D is perhaps TRBD1 (6 bases). Trimming removed 1 base from V and 5 bases from J, with 12 bases in between. Germline-derived CDR1 and CDR2 are SQVTM and ANQGSEA. The length of the CDR3 is 13 residues. The CDR3 DNA follows: TGCAGCGTTGAAGGCGCAGGGGCGAACGAGCAGTACTTC. The encoded protein is CSVEGAGANEQYF.

The chain employs TRBV12-5 and TRBJ1-1; D not certain. Trimming pared 4 bases from V and 4 bases from J, leaving 7 bases between. The CDR3 covers 12 residues. Looked up from germline, CDR1 is LGHNT and CDR2 is FRNRAP. CDR3 amino acids: CASGSTGTEAFF. CDR3 sequence (DNA): TGTGCTAGTGGTTCGACCGGCACTGAAGCTTTCTTT.

J is TRBJ1-4 and V is TRBV20-1, with D possibly TRBD1 on 5 matching bases. V gave up 6 bases and J gave up 4 bases, with 15 bases separating them. The CDR3 is 14 residues long. Germline V CDR1 and CDR2: DFQATT, SNEGSKA (reference sequence). The CDR3 bases are TGCAGTGCACAACCGGGACCGAGTAATGAAAAACTGTTTTTT. Translation: CSAQPGPSNEKLFF.

In its sample, this clonotype was seen many times. The chain combines TRBV12-3 or TRBV12-4 with TRBJ2-2; no clear D gene. The CDR3 has 12 amino acids. V was shortened by 6 bases and J by 3 bases, with 5 bases between the two germline ends. CDR3 DNA sequence: TGTGCCAGCAGACCTTACACCGGGGAGCTGTTTTTT. As protein: CASRPYTGELFF.

This clonotype was observed a few times. The J gene is TRBJ1-1, the V gene TRBV3-1, with TRBD1 matching 7 bases. The CDR3 covers 14 residues. Looked up from germline, CDR1 is LGHDT and CDR2 is YNNKEL (reference sequence). Trimming removed 2 bases from V and 3 bases from J; junction bases left unmatched: 3. The CDR3 is CASSQPQGYTEAFF. CDR3 nucleotides: TGTGCCAGCAGCCAACCACAGGGGTACACTGAAGCTTTCTTT.

There are a few counts of this clonotype. The rearrangement links TRBV7-2 to TRBJ1-1; possible D gene TRBD1, 5 bases. Per the germline V gene, CDR1 is SGHTA and CDR2 is FQGNSA. V was trimmed by 6 bases and J by 2 bases, leaving 10 bases between them. There are 13 residues in the CDR3. This CDR3 is CASRYDRNTEAFF. Here the CDR3 DNA reads TGTGCCAGCAGGTACGACAGAAACACTGAAGCTTTCTTT.

The CDR3 protein is CASSQAVSEIYNSPLHF. The CDR3, as DNA: TGTGCCAGCAGCCAAGCGGTTTCAGAGATCTATAATTCACCCCTCCACTTT. The chain recombines TRBV4-2 with TRBJ1-6; D ambiguous. From germline, CDR1 is LGHNA and CDR2 YNFKEQ. The CDR3 sequence is 17 residues long. V was pared by 1 base and J by 3 bases, with 13 bases between.

The table lists this clonotype with a few counts. V usage is TRBV7-2 and J usage is TRBJ1-2; a possible D gene is TRBD1 (5 bases). The ends were cut back, 0 bases at V and 0 bases at J, with 8 bases in the middle. The V gene's germline CDR1 is SGHTA and CDR2 FQGNSA. The CDR3 covers 15 residues. The CDR3 reads CASSLARGTNYGYTF. DNA for the CDR3: TGTGCCAGCAGCTTAGCACGGGGGACTAACTATGGCTACACCTTC.

J is TRBJ1-5 and V is TRBV7-9; the match to TRBD1 covers 9 bases. Germline-derived CDR1 and CDR2 are SEHNR and FQNEAQ (reference sequence). The CDR3 sequence is 14 residues long. V lost 5 bases and J lost 7; bases outside the gene matches: 6. The CDR3 reads CASSKDRGGQPQHF. DNA of the CDR3: TGTGCCAGCAGCAAGGACAGGGGCGGCCAGCCCCAGCATTTT.

This chain joins TRBV4-1 and TRBJ1-1; D is ambiguous. The V end was cut by 5 bases, the J end by 3 bases, with 16 bases between. CDR3 size: 15 residues. CDR1 is MGHRA, CDR2 YSYEKL, per germline. As DNA, the CDR3 is TGCGCCAGCAGCTCCCCCGGAGGCCAGTACACTGAAGCTTTCTTT. Residues: CASSSPGGQYTEAFF.

This clonotype was seen only a few times. The rearrangement links TRBV7-9 to TRBJ1-1, with D perhaps matching TRBD1 (6 bases). Germline CDR1 SEHNR, CDR2 FQNEAQ (reference sequence). Trimming took off 2 bases at V and 5 bases at J, with 9 bases between the two ends. The CDR3 consists of 13 residues. The CDR3 DNA follows: TGTGCCAGCAGCTTACAGGGGAGAACTGAAGCTTTCTTT. Protein product: CASSLQGRTEAFF. Combining the CDR3 with reference TRBV7-9 and TRBJ1-1 gives the whole variable domain DTGVSQNPRHKITKRGQNVTFRCDPISEHNRLYWYRQTLGQGPEFLTYFQNEAQLEKSRLLSDRFSAERPKGSFSTLEIQRTEQGDSAMYLCASSLQGRTEAFFGQGTRLTVV.

The chain recombines TRBV5-1 with TRBJ1-1, with a possible D match to TRBD1 (5 bases). The CDR3 length is 15 residues. Germline V gene data show CDR1 as SGHRS and CDR2 as YFSETQ. Trimming shortened V by 1 base and J by 5 bases, and 15 bases separated the two germline ends. The DNA for the CDR3 is TGCGCCAGCAGCTTGCGGGTGGGGGGAGAAACTGAAGCTTTCTTT. As protein: CASSLRVGGETEAFF.

The chain uses TRBV12-3 or TRBV12-4 and TRBJ2-5, with 8 bases matching TRBD2. This CDR3 contains 17 residues. With 3 bases clipped from V and 1 base from J, the junction kept 10 bases outside the gene matches. This CDR3 is CASSFKVSRGVQETQYF. The CDR3 region has the DNA TGTGCCAGCAGTTTTAAGGTCTCGCGGGGGGTCCAAGAGACCCAGTACTTC.

This clonotype was counted at least ten times. The CDR3 DNA reads TGCAGTGCTAGAGACCCGACAGGGGCAGGCACTGAAGCTTTCTTT. Its translation is CSARDPTGAGTEAFF. This chain connects TRBV20-1 to TRBJ1-1, with TRBD1 matching 8 bases. The CDR3 is 15 residues long. CDR1 and CDR2 (germline): DFQATT, SNEGSKA (reference sequence). V gave up 0 bases and J gave up 4 bases; unmatched junction bases: 7.

This clonotype was detected a few times. This sequence joins TRBV11-2 and TRBJ1-2; D is ambiguous. This CDR3 region has 13 residues. V was clipped by 5 bases and J by 2 bases, with 9 bases between them. The V gene's germline CDR1 is SGHAT and CDR2 FQNNGV. The CDR3 protein is CASSGRTNYGYTF. The DNA for the CDR3 is TGTGCCAGCAGCGGTAGAACGAACTATGGCTACACCTTC.

The chain combines TRBV12-3 or TRBV12-4 with TRBJ1-2; D unclear. Trimming took 6 bases from V and 9 from J, leaving 17 bases between them. CDR3 size: 13 residues. The CDR3 coding sequence is TGTGCCAGCAGATCTGGGGTACGACCCCGCTACACCTTC. This codes for CASRSGVRPRYTF.

The CDR3: CASGPRDRFYGYTF. The CDR3 coding sequence is TGTGCCAGCGGTCCCCGGGACAGGTTCTATGGCTACACCTTC. V gene TRBV12-3 or TRBV12-4 combines with J gene TRBJ1-2; 8 nucleotides agree with TRBD1. Trimming took 8 bases from V and 4 from J; bases not matched to a gene: 9. The CDR3 is 14 amino acids.

V usage is TRBV5-6 and J usage is TRBJ2-7; D is perhaps TRBD1 or TRBD2 (5 bases each). V was shortened by 0 bases and J by 0 bases, with 7 bases between the two germline ends. This CDR3 contains 14 residues. CDR1 and CDR2 (germline): SGHDT, YYEEEE. This CDR3 reads CASSLAGSSYEQYV. CDR3 in DNA: TGTGCCAGCAGCTTGGCAGGGAGCTCCTACGAGCAGTACGTC.